These 12 T cell receptor beta chains were sequenced from one sample in a study of T cell responses to AZD1222 COVID-19 vaccine. Here immunoSEQ multiplex PCR was the method, and the copy in TCRdb shows in-frame clones only, minus some. The sample has under 200,000 clones, around 92% seen once. Sequencing was performed on peripheral blood, taken on day 0 of AZD1222 vaccination. Receptors originate from an adult in good health.

J is TRBJ1-6 and V is TRBV6-2 or TRBV6-3; a weak D match, TRBD1 (5 bases). Germline loops: CDR1 MNHEY, CDR2 SVGEGT. There are 13 residues in the CDR3. Trimming left V 7 bases short and J 7 bases short, with 11 bases between. The CDR3 reads CASTPRGNSPLHF. The CDR3 DNA reads TGTGCCAGCACCCCCCGGGGGAATTCACCCCTCCACTTT.

In this sample, this clone turned up once. This rearrangement joins TRBV7-6 to TRBJ2-7; 11 bases are shared with TRBD2. Looked up from germline, CDR1 is SGHVS and CDR2 is FNYEAQ. Losses at the gene ends were 8 bases for V and 1 base for J; bases not matched to a gene: 7. The CDR3 covers 15 residues. The CDR3 region is CASGPTSGGSYEQYF. DNA of the CDR3: TGTGCCAGCGGCCCCACTAGCGGGGGTTCCTACGAGCAGTACTTC.

The genes are TRBV3-1 (or the pseudogene TRBV3-2) and TRBJ2-2, with no clear D. Deletions cut 1 base from V and 2 bases from J, with 2 bases between. The CDR3 has 13 residues. Germline lookup yields CDR1 LGHDT and CDR2 YNNKEL (reference sequence). The CDR3 reads CASSQVNTGELFF. The CDR3, as DNA: TGTGCCAGCAGCCAAGTTAACACCGGGGAGCTGTTTTTT.

This clone is a singleton in its sample. The gene calls are TRBV28 and TRBJ2-6; unclear D gene. The CDR3 runs to 14 residues. Trimming shortened V by 11 bases and J by 0 bases, and 11 bases separated the two germline ends. The germline gives CDR1 MDHEN, CDR2 SYDVKM. The CDR3 DNA sequence: TGTGCCGCCGGGCGAATCTCTGGGGCCAACGTCCTGACTTTC. Its protein product is CAAGRISGANVLTF.

This chain connects TRBV4-1 to TRBJ1-5; the D gene is possibly TRBD1 (6 bases). Trimming took off 0 bases at V and 4 bases at J, with 10 bases between the two ends. The CDR3 extends over 15 amino acids. Germline V gene lookup returns CDR1 MGHRA and CDR2 YSYEKL. In DNA, the CDR3 is TGCGCCAGCAGCCAAGACCCTCAGGGGAATCAGCCCCAGCATTTT. Translation: CASSQDPQGNQPQHF.

The chain combines TRBV3-1 (or the pseudogene TRBV3-2) with TRBJ2-1; D might be TRBD1 or TRBD2, each matching 6 bases. The V and J ends lost 1 base and 4 bases respectively, with 11 bases between them. From germline, CDR1 is LGHDT and CDR2 YNNKEL (reference sequence). The CDR3 is 15 residues long. The CDR3 sequence: CASSQGGALYNEQFF. CDR3 nucleotides: TGTGCCAGCAGCCAAGGGGGGGCCCTATACAATGAGCAGTTCTTC.

The chain combines TRBV10-2 with TRBJ1-4, with D unresolved. CDR3 size: 12 residues. The germline gives CDR1 WSHSY, CDR2 SAAADI. V was pared by 4 bases and J by 12 bases, with 12 bases between. The chain's CDR3 is CASSVPDLELFF. Here the CDR3 DNA reads TGCGCCAGCAGTGTCCCGGACCTGGAACTGTTTTTT.

The chain is built from TRBV19 and TRBJ1-1, with 7 nucleotides matching TRBD1. This CDR3 contains 15 residues. Germline trimming cut 2 bases from V and 2 bases from J; bases unmatched to any gene: 5. Looked up from germline, CDR1 is LNHDA and CDR2 is SQIVND (reference sequence). Written as DNA, the CDR3 is TGTGCCAGTAGTATAAGGACAGGTGGCAACACTGAAGCTTTCTTT. Protein sequence: CASSIRTGGNTEAFF.

The gene calls are TRBV7-9 and TRBJ1-2; maybe TRBD1 (6 bases). The germline V gene has CDR1 SEHNR and CDR2 FQNEAQ (reference sequence). CDR3 length: 16 amino acids. V gave up 5 bases and J gave up 5 bases, with 21 bases separating them. CDR3 coding DNA: TGTGCCAGCAGCCGAACAGGCCGCGGGACAAGTTATGGCTACACCTTC. It is translated as CASSRTGRGTSYGYTF.

The chain uses TRBV25-1 and TRBJ2-1, with 11 bases identical to TRBD2. CDR1 and CDR2 from the germline V gene are MGHDK and SYGVNS. The CDR3 contains 14 residues. V trimming: 7 bases; J trimming: 7 bases; junction bases outside the gene matches: 6. CDR3 nucleotides: TGTGCCAGCATGCGTAGCGGGGGGGCGAATGAGCAGTTCTTC. This codes for CASMRSGGANEQFF.

The chain couples TRBV19 to TRBJ2-1; 9 bases fit TRBD1. Per the germline V gene, CDR1 is LNHDA and CDR2 is SQIVND (reference sequence). V was pared by 2 bases and J by 8 bases, with 1 base of the junction left unmatched. The CDR3 runs 13 residues. The CDR3 reads CASSIRQGDEQFF. For the CDR3, the DNA is TGTGCCAGTAGTATAAGACAGGGGGATGAGCAGTTCTTC.

The chain carries TRBV6-2 or TRBV6-3 and TRBJ2-1, with 11 bases fitting TRBD1. The CDR3 totals 16 residues. Germline V lookup: CDR1 MNHEY, CDR2 SVGEGT. Trimming took 2 bases from V and 3 from J; bases not matched to a gene: 3. Here the CDR3 DNA reads TGTGCCAGCAGTTACACCGGGACAGGGGGCTACAATGAGCAGTTCTTC. Its protein is CASSYTGTGGYNEQFF.